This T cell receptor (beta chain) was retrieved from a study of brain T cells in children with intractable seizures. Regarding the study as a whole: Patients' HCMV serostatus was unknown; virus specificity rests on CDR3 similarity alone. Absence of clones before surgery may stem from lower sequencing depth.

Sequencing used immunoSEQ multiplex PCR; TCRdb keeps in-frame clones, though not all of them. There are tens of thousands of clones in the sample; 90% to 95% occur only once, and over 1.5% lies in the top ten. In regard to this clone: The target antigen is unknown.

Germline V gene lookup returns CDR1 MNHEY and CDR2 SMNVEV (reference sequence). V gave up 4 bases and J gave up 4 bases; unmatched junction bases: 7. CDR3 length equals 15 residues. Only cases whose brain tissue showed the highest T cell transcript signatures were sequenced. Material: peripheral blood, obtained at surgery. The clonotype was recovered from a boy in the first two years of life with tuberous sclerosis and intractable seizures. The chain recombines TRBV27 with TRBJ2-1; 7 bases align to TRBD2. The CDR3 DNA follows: TGTGCCAGCAGTTACCGGAGCGGGACTTACAATGAGCAGTTCTTC. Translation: CASSYRSGTYNEQFF.